This T cell receptor (beta chain) was profiled in a study of memory CD4+ T cells and cytomegalovirus serostatus. The sort gate was single viable CD3+CD4+CD8-CD45RO+ cells for memory CD4+ T cells. After thawing, CD4+ T cells were positively selected. Sequencing was performed with immunoSEQ multiplex PCR; in TCRdb, only in-frame clones are kept and a portion is missing. Here the sample spans tens of thousands of clones, roughly 78% being singletons. General study points: Suggested: most of the CMV-linked TCR signature lies in CD4+ memory cells. A US-trained random forest predicted CMV serostatus with median AUC around 0.9.

The V end lost 0 bases, the J end lost 5 bases, and 16 bases lay between the germline ends. This CDR3 spans 16 amino acids. Germline loops: CDR1 MNHNY, CDR2 SVGAGI (reference sequence). Turning to this clone: Its antigen is as yet unknown.

The chain joins TRBV6-6 to TRBJ1-1; TRBD1 might be the D (5 bases). This receptor was obtained from an adult in good health and CMV-seronegative. The specimen was memory CD4+ T cells from blood. CDR3 DNA sequence: TGTGCCAGCAGTTACTCGAGCACAGACCGGGGGACTGAAGCTTTCTTT. Its translation is CASSYSSTDRGTEAFF.